These 6 T cell receptor beta chains share one sample of origin, sequenced in a study of siplizumab effects on memory and regulatory T cells. The table came from immunoSEQ multiplex PCR; TCRdb's copy has only in-frame clones and leaves some out. The table has fewer than 120,000 clones, approximately 92% seen once. The sequenced sample was CD4+ T cells sorted from blood. These receptors originate from a human donor in good health.

V usage is TRBV21-1 and J usage is TRBJ1-2. TRBV21-1 counts as a pseudogene. The CDR3 has 13 residues. This chain's CDR3 is CASSKRRIYGYTF. The CDR3 DNA is TGTGCCAGCAGCAAACGCCGGATCTATGGCTACACCTTC.

This chain links TRBV7-8 with TRBJ2-7; maybe TRBD1 (6 bases). CDR1 is SGHVS and CDR2 is FQNEAQ in the germline V gene. Trimming removed 3 bases from V and 2 bases from J, with 11 bases in between. CDR3 length: 14 residues. The CDR3 spells CASSFLGGPYEQYF. CDR3 coding DNA: TGTGCCAGCAGCTTCTTAGGGGGACCCTACGAGCAGTACTTC. Full variable domain (rest looked up from reference TRBV7-8 and TRBJ2-7): GAGVSQSPRYKVAKRGQDVALRCDPISGHVSLFWYQQALGQGPEFLTYFQNEAQLDKSGLPSDRFFAERPEGSVSTLKIQRTQQEDSAVYLCASSFLGGPYEQYFGPGTRLTVT.

This sequence joins TRBV27 and TRBJ2-6; 8 bases are shared with TRBD1. Losses at the gene ends were 5 bases for V and 0 bases for J; bases not matched to a gene: 12. Germline V lookup: CDR1 MNHEY, CDR2 SMNVEV (reference sequence). This CDR3 comprises 19 residues. CDR3 residues: CASSPETGAISSGANVLTF. The DNA for the CDR3 is TGTGCCAGCAGTCCCGAGACAGGGGCGATCTCCTCTGGGGCCAACGTCCTGACTTTC.

The chain uses TRBV5-4 and TRBJ2-1; 7 bases are a match to TRBD1. The CDR3 extends over 13 amino acids. Trimming cost V 5 bases and J 11 bases; bases outside gene matches: 10. Germline CDR1 and CDR2: SGHNT and YYREEE (reference sequence). The CDR3 loop is CASSYRDSEKQFF. CDR3 sequence (DNA): TGTGCCAGCAGTTACCGGGACAGCGAGAAGCAGTTCTTC.

CDR3 sequence: CASSDRVGNTEAFF. The DNA of the CDR3 is TGTGCCAGCAGTGATAGGGTCGGTAACACTGAAGCTTTCTTT. The chain uses TRBV6-5 and TRBJ1-1; D call uncertain. Trimming pared 5 bases from V and 2 bases from J, leaving 12 bases between. This CDR3 contains 14 residues. Germline V lookup: CDR1 MNHEY, CDR2 SVGAGI.

The V call is TRBV5-6, the J call TRBJ2-3, with TRBD1 as a possible D gene (5 bases). The CDR3 runs 15 residues. V was clipped by 4 bases and J by 7 bases, with 19 bases between them. Germline lookup yields CDR1 SGHDT and CDR2 YYEEEE. The CDR3 nucleotides read TGTGCCAGCAGCCCGCCTCCAGACAGAATTAATACGCAGTATTTT. It is translated as CASSPPPDRINTQYF.